Each of the 28 T cell receptor beta chains below was sequenced from the same sample in a study of blood T cell repertoires in COVID-19. Sequencing was performed with immunoSEQ multiplex PCR; in TCRdb, only in-frame clones are kept and a portion is missing. Of 60,000 or so clones in the sample, roughly 80% were seen once. The sequenced sample consisted of peripheral blood. The receptors were sampled from a man aged 60-69 years with acute or convalescent COVID-19.

The V and J genes are TRBV29-1 and TRBJ1-2; possible D gene TRBD1, 6 bases. CDR1 SQVTM and CDR2 ANQGSEA come from the germline V gene. CDR3 size: 12 residues. The ends were cut back, 7 bases at V and 5 bases at J, with 14 bases in the middle. This chain's CDR3 is CSGGGDLYGYTF. The CDR3 region has the DNA TGCAGCGGAGGGGGGGACCTATATGGCTACACCTTC.

V is TRBV19 and J is TRBJ1-5, with TRBD1 identical over 7 bases. The germline V gene encodes CDR1 LNHDA and CDR2 SQIVND (reference sequence). The CDR3 totals 14 residues. After removal of 4 bases from V and 4 bases from J, the junction contained 4 bases not matched to a gene. Here the CDR3 reads CASSRQGFNQPQHF. CDR3 nucleotide sequence: TGTGCCAGTAGTAGACAGGGTTTTAATCAGCCCCAGCATTTT.

This clone occurred once. Distinct nucleotide sequences in the sample also encode this CDR3. V gene TRBV19 combines with J gene TRBJ1-1, with 8 bases matching TRBD1. This CDR3 has 15 amino acids. V was pared by 3 bases and J by 3 bases, with 6 bases of the junction left unmatched. Per the germline V gene, CDR1 is LNHDA and CDR2 is SQIVND (reference sequence). CDR3 region: CASSIAVTGDTEAFF. DNA of the CDR3: TGTGCCAGTAGTATCGCTGTGACAGGGGACACTGAAGCTTTCTTT.

The CDR3 DNA reads TGCGCCAGCAGAGTTGGGACTAGCGCTTACAATGAGCAGTTCTTC. Translated, it gives CASRVGTSAYNEQFF. The rearrangement uses TRBV10-2 and TRBJ2-1; TRBD2 matches at 10 bases. The ends lost 6 bases at V and 4 bases at J; junction bases unmatched: 6. Per germline, CDR1 WSHSY and CDR2 SAAADI. The CDR3 is 15 amino acids.

V gene TRBV7-2 combines with J gene TRBJ1-2; 12 bases map to TRBD1. CDR1 is SGHTA and CDR2 is FQGNSA in the germline V gene. J lost 7 bases, V lost 0 bases, and 6 bases had no gene match. This CDR3 region has 16 residues. The CDR3 DNA reads TGTGCCAGCAGCTTAGCCGGGACAGGGGGCTCAGGTGGCTACACCTTC. This codes for CASSLAGTGGSGGYTF.

This clone was counted a few times. The V call is TRBV15, the J call TRBJ1-3; D unclear. The germline CDR1 and CDR2 sequences are LNHNV and YYDKDF (reference sequence). V dropped 3 bases and J dropped 8 bases, with 11 bases sitting between them. The CDR3 totals 13 residues. CDR3 sequence: CATSRALVDTIYF. CDR3 bases: TGTGCCACCAGCAGGGCCTTGGTCGACACCATATATTTT.

The gene calls are TRBV5-1 and TRBJ2-2; 8 bases fit TRBD1. V shed 4 bases, J shed 7 bases, and the junction held 15 bases outside the gene matches. Germline loops: CDR1 SGHRS, CDR2 YFSETQ. The CDR3 contains 17 residues. This chain's CDR3 is CASSPYGPDRVNGELFF. The CDR3 coding sequence is TGCGCCAGCAGCCCCTATGGTCCGGACAGGGTAAACGGGGAGCTGTTTTTT.

This chain uses TRBV12-5 with TRBJ1-1; no clear D gene. V lost 1 base, J lost 6 bases, and 9 bases lay in between. The V gene's germline CDR1 is LGHNT and CDR2 FRNRAP. CDR3 length: 13 residues. CDR3 coding DNA: TGTGCTAGTGGTTTGGAAGGCGGGGCTGAAGCTTTCTTT. Encoded protein: CASGLEGGAEAFF.

The rearrangement uses TRBV9 and TRBJ2-1, with D perhaps matching TRBD2 (6 bases). Germline CDR1 is SGDLS and CDR2 is YYNGEE. The CDR3 covers 14 residues. V shed 2 bases and J shed 9 bases, with 15 bases lying between them. CDR3 residues: CASSVGTAPGEQFF. The DNA for the CDR3 is TGTGCCAGCAGCGTTGGGACTGCCCCGGGTGAGCAGTTCTTC.

This clone is a singleton in its sample. The chain is built from TRBV13 and TRBJ2-5, with 8 bases aligning to TRBD1. This CDR3 has 17 residues. Per the germline V gene, CDR1 is PRHDT and CDR2 is FYEKMQ (reference sequence). Trimming cost V 4 bases and J 0 bases; bases outside gene matches: 10. The CDR3 protein is CASSSLTGTGHQETQYF. DNA of the CDR3: TGTGCCAGCAGCTCGCTAACCGGGACAGGCCACCAAGAGACCCAGTACTTC.

This rearrangement joins TRBV4-2 to TRBJ2-3, with TRBD2 matching 8 bases. The CDR3 is made up of 17 amino acids. With V trimmed by 0 bases and J by 6 bases, 11 bases remained unmatched. Germline CDR1 is LGHNA and CDR2 is YNFKEQ. The CDR3 loop reads CASSQDIPQRGQDTQYF. The CDR3 nucleotides read TGTGCCAGCAGCCAAGATATCCCCCAGCGGGGGCAGGATACGCAGTATTTT.

V is TRBV6-4 and J is TRBJ1-2; a possible D gene is TRBD1 (5 bases). CDR1 is MRHNA and CDR2 is SNTAGT in the germline V gene. Trimming took 2 bases from V and 6 from J, leaving 13 bases between them. This CDR3 region has 14 residues. CDR3 DNA: TGTGCCAGCAGTGACGCAGGGCGCATTGATGGCTACACCTTC. Residues: CASSDAGRIDGYTF.

This chain connects TRBV7-2 to TRBJ2-3; D gene unclear. This CDR3 region has 14 residues. Germline-derived CDR1 and CDR2 are SGHTA and FQGNSA. The V end was cut by 5 bases, the J end by 2 bases, with 11 bases between. The CDR3 spells CASSADSFTDTQYF. CDR3 nucleotides: TGTGCCAGCAGCGCCGATAGTTTCACAGATACGCAGTATTTT.

The chain has TRBV5-1 and TRBJ2-6; no reliable D call. Trimming took off 7 bases at V and 4 bases at J, with 9 bases between the two ends. The CDR3 sequence is 13 residues long. Germline lookup yields CDR1 SGHRS and CDR2 YFSETQ. CDR3 sequence (DNA): TGCGCCAGCCGAGATGCGGGGGCCAACGTCCTGACTTTC. This codes for CASRDAGANVLTF.

This clone appeared a few times. This rearrangement joins TRBV7-8 to TRBJ1-2; 7 nucleotides line up with TRBD1. The V segment lost 0 bases and the J segment 5 bases; nucleotides outside the gene matches: 3. Germline CDR1 and CDR2: SGHVS and FQNEAQ. The CDR3 extends over 14 amino acids. The CDR3 DNA reads TGTGCCAGCAGCTTAGCTGGACAGGAGTATGGCTACACCTTC. This gives the protein CASSLAGQEYGYTF.

This chain connects TRBV4-1 to TRBJ1-3, with TRBD1 matching 10 bases. The CDR3 consists of 17 residues. Germline values: CDR1 MGHRA, CDR2 YSYEKL. The trim removed 0 bases at V and 10 bases at J, leaving 12 bases unmatched. The CDR3 DNA is TGCGCCAGCAGCCAAGACGCCTTGGGACAGGGGCAACGGACCATATATTTT. Amino acids: CASSQDALGQGQRTIYF.

The chain joins TRBV7-9 to TRBJ1-3; D unclear. Germline loops: CDR1 SEHNR, CDR2 FQNEAQ (reference sequence). The V end lost 4 bases, the J end lost 0 bases, and 13 bases lay between the germline ends. The CDR3 runs to 16 residues. The CDR3 reads CASSSPGMSSGNTIYF. The DNA for the CDR3 is TGTGCCAGCAGCTCCCCGGGAATGAGCTCTGGAAACACCATATATTTT. The full variable domain, in which reference TRBV7-9 and TRBJ1-3 provide the parts outside the CDR3, is DTGVSQNPRHKITKRGQNVTFRCDPISEHNRLYWYRQTLGQGPEFLTYFQNEAQLEKSRLLSDRFSAERPKGSFSTLEIQRTEQGDSAMYLCASSSPGMSSGNTIYFGEGSWLTVV.

The rearrangement joins TRBV5-4 to TRBJ2-3; TRBD1 aligns across 7 bases. The CDR3 contains 16 residues. V gave up 2 bases and J gave up 6 bases; unmatched junction bases: 12. The germline CDR1 and CDR2 sequences are SGHNT and YYREEE (reference sequence). The chain's CDR3 is CASSFDRDPFFDTQYF. CDR3 DNA: TGTGCCAGCAGCTTTGACAGGGATCCTTTCTTCGATACGCAGTATTTT. Looking up the rest from reference TRBV5-4 and TRBJ2-3 gives the full variable domain: ETGVTQSPTHLIKTRGQQVTLRCSSQSGHNTVSWYQQALGQGPQFIFQYYREEENGRGNFPPRFSGLQFPNYSSELNVNALELDDSALYLCASSFDRDPFFDTQYFGPGTRLTVL.

The chain is built from TRBV4-1 and TRBJ1-6; possible D gene TRBD1, 6 bases. V shed 4 bases and J shed 5 bases, with 9 bases lying between them. The CDR3 spans 14 residues. Germline-derived CDR1 and CDR2 are MGHRA and YSYEKL. CDR3 protein: CASSLGGNNSPLHF. The CDR3 region has the DNA TGCGCCAGCAGCCTAGGGGGAAATAATTCACCCCTCCACTTT.

The chain couples TRBV7-2 to TRBJ1-4; maybe TRBD1 (5 bases). With 5 bases removed from V and 5 bases from J, the gap between germline ends came to 15 bases. The germline CDR1 and CDR2 sequences are SGHTA and FQGNSA. CDR3 length: 15 amino acids. CDR3 DNA: TGTGCCAGCAGCCCGGTGGGGCAGGAGAATGAAAAACTGTTTTTT. It codes for CASSPVGQENEKLFF. Full variable domain (missing parts from reference TRBV7-2 and TRBJ1-4): GAGVSQSPSNKVTEKGKDVELRCDPISGHTALYWYRQSLGQGLEFLIYFQGNSAPDKSGLPSDRFSAERTGGSVSTLTIQRTQQEDSAVYLCASSPVGQENEKLFFGSGTQLSVL.

CDR3 nucleotides: TGTGCCAGCAGCTGGGACAGCAAAAACACCATATATTTT. Its translation is CASSWDSKNTIYF. The J gene is TRBJ1-3, the V gene TRBV11-3; TRBD1 agrees at 7 bases. In germline, CDR1 is SGHNT, CDR2 YENEEA. This CDR3 is built from 13 residues. Trimming cost V 4 bases and J 6 bases; bases outside gene matches: 3.

This clone showed up just a few times. The rearrangement links TRBV6-5 to TRBJ1-2; perhaps TRBD1 as D (6 bases). From germline, CDR1 is MNHEY and CDR2 SVGAGI. With 5 bases removed from V and 10 bases from J, the gap between germline ends came to 17 bases. The CDR3 totals 13 residues. Here the CDR3 reads CASSPIAQGDYTF. The CDR3 DNA sequence: TGTGCCAGCAGTCCAATAGCACAGGGCGACTACACCTTC.

The chain carries TRBV5-6 and TRBJ2-7; maybe TRBD2 (6 bases). The V and J ends lost 4 bases and 8 bases respectively, with 16 bases between them. The CDR3 length is 13 residues. The germline gives CDR1 SGHDT, CDR2 YYEEEE. In nucleotides, the CDR3 is TGTGCCAGCAGCCTTGGGACTCCCCTCCAGCAGTACTTC. Translating gives CASSLGTPLQQYF.

The table lists this clone with a count of one. The rearrangement links TRBV28 to TRBJ1-4; the match to TRBD1 covers 7 bases. Germline CDR1 is MDHEN and CDR2 is SYDVKM. The CDR3 extends over 15 amino acids. J gave up 6 bases and V 3 bases, and 7 bases lay outside the gene matches. The CDR3 spells CASSFRAGGHEKLFF. CDR3 bases: TGTGCCAGCAGTTTCCGGGCAGGGGGGCATGAAAAACTGTTTTTT.

The chain uses TRBV12-3 or TRBV12-4 and TRBJ1-1; no reliable D call. This CDR3 spans 13 amino acids. V lost 3 bases to trimming and J lost 3 bases, with 8 bases between them. CDR3 in DNA: TGTGCCAGCAGTTTGCGCAGGTACACTGAAGCTTTCTTT. Translated: CASSLRRYTEAFF.

The V and J genes are TRBV7-6 and TRBJ1-3; D is unresolved. The length of the CDR3 is 15 residues. Germline assignment: CDR1 SGHVS and CDR2 FNYEAQ. The V and J ends lost 1 base and 0 bases respectively, with 7 bases between them. This CDR3 reads CASSLDASSGNTIYF. CDR3 nucleotide sequence: TGTGCCAGCAGCTTAGATGCCAGCTCTGGAAACACCATATATTTT.

The rearrangement links TRBV11-2 to TRBJ2-5; 9 bases match TRBD2. The trim removed 1 base at V and 5 bases at J, leaving 2 bases unmatched. Germline-derived CDR1 and CDR2 are SGHAT and FQNNGV. CDR3 length equals 14 residues. CDR3 sequence: CASSLVRGGETQYF. DNA for the CDR3: TGTGCCAGCAGCTTAGTGCGGGGGGGCGAGACCCAGTACTTC.

This chain uses TRBV5-5 with TRBJ1-1; D call uncertain. Trimming took off 4 bases at V and 11 bases at J, with 24 bases between the two ends. Germline V gives CDR1 SGHKS, CDR2 YYEKEE (reference sequence). CDR3 length: 15 residues. Written as DNA, the CDR3 is TGTGCCAGCAGCAAAATGGGTGGCCCGGGTGAGGAGGCTTTCTTT. Encoded protein: CASSKMGGPGEEAFF.